Following are 29 T cell receptor beta chains from one sample sequenced in a study of shared clonotypes between healthy human individuals (dated by TCRdb to the early 2020s). The method was the immunoSEQ multiplex PCR assay. TCRdb holds this immuneACCESS table with in-frame rearrangements only. Some clones are missing; in checked studies, unresolved V genes explain under half, and the rest has no known cause. This sample comprises 2 million or so clones, roughly 95% of them detected only once. The ten largest clones take up 0.13% of the sample. Sequenced: naive CD4+ T cells sorted from blood. Read against the paper, the sample's cell subset or site label means: CD45RA+ positively selected. These receptor sequences come from a man aged 18 to 30 in good health.

The chain links TRBV7-2 to TRBJ1-2; D call uncertain. Trimming shortened V by 2 bases and J by 4 bases, and 8 bases separated the two germline ends. CDR1 and CDR2 (germline): SGHTA, FQGNSA. CDR3 length: 13 residues. CDR3: CASSLQATYGYTF. DNA of the CDR3: TGTGCCAGCAGCTTACAGGCTACCTATGGCTACACCTTC. Together with reference TRBV7-2 and TRBJ1-2, the CDR3 gives the full variable domain: GAGVSQSPSNKVTEKGKDVELRCDPISGHTALYWYRQSLGQGLEFLIYFQGNSAPDKSGLPSDRFSAERTGGSVSTLTIQRTQQEDSAVYLCASSLQATYGYTFGSGTRLTVV.

This sequence joins TRBV6-6 and TRBJ1-4, with 7 bases lining up with TRBD1. This CDR3 region has 13 residues. Germline CDR1 and CDR2: MNHNY and SVGAGI (reference sequence). J lost 8 bases, V lost 6 bases, and 6 bases had no gene match. The DNA of the CDR3 is TGTGCCAGCAGGCTTCCACAGGGGGAAAAACTGTTTTTT. Protein product: CASRLPQGEKLFF.

This chain connects TRBV30 to TRBJ2-7, with 9 bases matching TRBD1. The CDR3 runs 14 residues. V gave up 3 bases and J gave up 3 bases; unmatched junction bases: 6. Germline V gene data show CDR1 as GTSNPN and CDR2 as SVGIG (reference sequence). The CDR3 DNA reads TGTGCCTGGAGCACAGGGGGCCCGAGCTACGAGCAGTACTTC. Amino acids: CAWSTGGPSYEQYF.

The CDR3 is CATSSGWRSPLHF. The CDR3 DNA reads as TGTGCCACCAGCTCGGGCTGGCGGTCACCCCTCCACTTT. The chain joins TRBV15 to TRBJ1-6; no clear D. Germline V lookup: CDR1 LNHNV, CDR2 YYDKDF (reference sequence). V lost 5 bases and J 10 bases, leaving 12 bases between the germline ends. This CDR3 has 13 amino acids.

J is TRBJ2-7 and V is TRBV5-1, with 9 bases lining up with TRBD1. CDR3 length equals 15 residues. Trimming removed 0 bases from V and 5 bases from J; junction bases left unmatched: 6. Germline assignment: CDR1 SGHRS and CDR2 YFSETQ. The CDR3: CASSLEGTGNNEQYF. As DNA, the CDR3 is TGCGCCAGCAGCTTGGAAGGGACAGGGAACAACGAGCAGTACTTC.

V usage is TRBV10-3 and J usage is TRBJ2-3; 8 bases are shared with TRBD1. There are 20 residues in the CDR3. CDR1 and CDR2 (germline): ENHRY, SYGVKD. The trim removed 1 base at V and 9 bases at J, leaving 24 bases unmatched. The CDR3, as DNA: TGTGCCATCAGTGAGTTACCCCCCCGACAGGGGCCGCTTCTCAAAGGCACGCAGTATTTT. Its protein is CAISELPPRQGPLLKGTQYF.

The J gene is TRBJ2-3, the V gene TRBV30; no firm D call. Trimming left V 4 bases short and J 1 base short, with 6 bases between. In germline, CDR1 is GTSNPN, CDR2 SVGIG (reference sequence). The CDR3 contains 12 residues. CDR3 amino acids: CAWNFRTDTQYF. In DNA, the CDR3 is TGTGCCTGGAATTTCCGCACAGATACGCAGTATTTT.

The gene calls are TRBV6-6 and TRBJ1-2; 8 nucleotides align to TRBD1. Germline assignment: CDR1 MNHNY and CDR2 SVGAGI (reference sequence). V shed 8 bases and J 8 bases; nucleotides not matched to a gene: 7. CDR3 length equals 12 residues. This chain's CDR3 is CASGQGIGGYTF. The CDR3, as DNA: TGTGCCAGCGGACAGGGCATAGGGGGCTACACCTTC.

The rearrangement links TRBV13 to TRBJ2-7, with 15 bases fitting TRBD2. V gave up 4 bases and J gave up 1 base; unmatched junction bases: 20. Per the germline V gene, CDR1 is PRHDT and CDR2 is FYEKMQ (reference sequence). There are 22 residues in the CDR3. The CDR3 is CASSSRLSSGTSGRPLSYEQYF. The CDR3 DNA follows: TGTGCCAGCAGCTCCAGACTATCGTCCGGGACTAGCGGGAGGCCACTATCCTACGAGCAGTACTTC.

The chain recombines TRBV28 with TRBJ1-6, with unresolved D. V was cut by 5 bases and J by 4 bases, with 9 bases left in between. CDR3 length: 14 amino acids. In germline, CDR1 is MDHEN, CDR2 SYDVKM. For the CDR3, the DNA is TGTGCCAGCAGTCCCGGACGGTATAATTCACCCCTCCACTTT. Translated, it gives CASSPGRYNSPLHF.

The V gene is TRBV6-5, the J gene TRBJ2-7, with TRBD2 matching 8 bases. The V gene's germline CDR1 is MNHEY and CDR2 SVGAGI. V trimming: 0 bases; J trimming: 1 base; junction bases outside the gene matches: 5. This CDR3 contains 16 residues. This CDR3 is CASSYSDSGSSYEQYF. CDR3 DNA sequence: TGTGCCAGCAGTTACTCTGACAGCGGGAGTTCCTACGAGCAGTACTTC.

V and J are TRBV18 and TRBJ2-1, with D hard to call. V lost 3 bases to trimming and J lost 6 bases, with 15 bases between them. Germline-derived CDR1 and CDR2 are KGHSH and LQKENI. The CDR3 is 15 amino acids. The CDR3 DNA reads TGTGCCAGCTCACCCTCGCAGTTAGGTTTCAATGAGCAGTTCTTC. It encodes CASSPSQLGFNEQFF.

J is TRBJ2-5 and V is TRBV18; possibly TRBD2 for D (7 bases). Trimming took off 1 base at V and 2 bases at J, with 14 bases between the two ends. The CDR3 totals 16 residues. Germline V gene lookup returns CDR1 KGHSH and CDR2 LQKENI. CDR3: CASSPLGAAGQETQYF. The CDR3 coding sequence is TGTGCCAGCTCACCACTGGGGGCAGCGGGACAAGAGACCCAGTACTTC.

A word on this clone: The sample contains more than one DNA sequence encoding this CDR3. V usage is TRBV5-1 and J usage is TRBJ2-5; the match to TRBD2 covers 8 bases. The CDR3 consists of 14 residues. Germline CDR1 is SGHRS and CDR2 is YFSETQ. J lost 2 bases, V lost 0 bases, and 0 bases had no gene match. The CDR3 loop is CASSLAGGQETQYF. The DNA for the CDR3 is TGCGCCAGCAGCTTGGCGGGAGGGCAAGAGACCCAGTACTTC.

The chain recombines TRBV5-1 with TRBJ2-2, with D unclear. Germline-derived CDR1 and CDR2 are SGHRS and YFSETQ. Trimming pared 1 base from V and 3 bases from J, leaving 7 bases between. The CDR3 contains 14 residues. The CDR3 DNA follows: TGCGCCAGCAGCTTGTCTGGGTACACCGGGGAGCTGTTTTTT. Amino acid sequence: CASSLSGYTGELFF.

This chain uses TRBV7-2 with TRBJ2-3; maybe TRBD2 (6 bases). Germline assignment: CDR1 SGHTA and CDR2 FQGNSA. The germline V and J ends were trimmed by 3 bases and 2 bases, with 9 bases remaining between them. CDR3 length equals 14 residues. CDR3 residues: CASSLSGVTDTQYF. The CDR3 DNA sequence: TGTGCCAGCAGCTTGTCGGGGGTCACAGATACGCAGTATTTT. The whole variable domain, remainder taken from reference TRBV7-2 and TRBJ2-3, is GAGVSQSPSNKVTEKGKDVELRCDPISGHTALYWYRQSLGQGLEFLIYFQGNSAPDKSGLPSDRFSAERTGGSVSTLTIQRTQQEDSAVYLCASSLSGVTDTQYFGPGTRLTVL.

This clone was observed a single time. This sequence joins TRBV10-3 and TRBJ2-7; D call uncertain. The CDR3 is 14 amino acids. V was pared by 0 bases and J by 2 bases, with 8 bases between. From germline, CDR1 is ENHRY and CDR2 SYGVKD. The CDR3 reads CAISESTIAYEQYF. The DNA of the CDR3 is TGTGCCATCAGTGAGTCAACCATTGCCTACGAGCAGTACTTC.

This chain links TRBV2 with TRBJ2-1, with TRBD2 identical over 12 bases. Germline CDR1 and CDR2: SNHLY and FYNNEI. The V segment lost 6 bases and the J segment 4 bases; nucleotides outside the gene matches: 4. This CDR3 has 15 amino acids. CDR3 residues: CASRATSGGYNEQFF. CDR3 nucleotide sequence: TGTGCCAGCAGGGCGACTAGCGGGGGTTACAATGAGCAGTTCTTC.

This clone was counted once. V and J are TRBV5-1 and TRBJ1-3; 8 nucleotides agree with TRBD1. CDR1 is SGHRS, CDR2 YFSETQ, per germline. J lost 1 base, V lost 4 bases, and 7 bases had no gene match. The CDR3 length is 16 residues. The CDR3 is CASSPDRVRSGNTIYF. The CDR3 DNA follows: TGCGCCAGCAGCCCGGACAGGGTGCGGTCTGGAAACACCATATATTTT. The variable domain in full, completed from reference TRBV5-1 and TRBJ1-3, reads KAGVTQTPRYLIKTRGQQVTLSCSPISGHRSVSWYQQTPGQGLQFLFEYFSETQRNKGNFPGRFSGRQFSNSRSEMNVSTLELGDSALYLCASSPDRVRSGNTIYFGEGSWLTVV.

This chain connects TRBV19 to TRBJ2-5; 11 bases fit TRBD2. Trimming removed 2 bases from V and 5 bases from J; junction bases left unmatched: 7. There are 16 residues in the CDR3. Germline V CDR1 and CDR2: LNHDA, SQIVND (reference sequence). DNA for the CDR3: TGTGCCAGTAGTATAACCCCTAGCGGGAGGTTGGAGACCCAGTACTTC. This gives the protein CASSITPSGRLETQYF.

The genes are TRBV6-5 and TRBJ2-1; 7 bases line up with TRBD1. The CDR3 has 13 residues. J lost 4 bases, V lost 6 bases, and 3 bases had no gene match. The germline CDR1 and CDR2 sequences are MNHEY and SVGAGI. The CDR3 DNA reads TGTGCCAGCAGGAGGGACAGATACAATGAGCAGTTCTTC. It is translated as CASRRDRYNEQFF.

This clone was detected once. The chain combines TRBV5-4 with TRBJ2-3, with no clear D. Per germline, CDR1 SGHNT and CDR2 YYREEE (reference sequence). Trimming took 0 bases from V and 0 from J, leaving 8 bases between them. The CDR3 consists of 15 residues. The CDR3 spells CASSLEMTSTDTQYF. The CDR3 DNA follows: TGTGCCAGCAGCTTGGAAATGACGAGCACAGATACGCAGTATTTT.

The J gene is TRBJ1-2, the V gene TRBV30; D remains unclear. The V end lost 4 bases, the J end lost 0 bases, and 9 bases lay between the germline ends. CDR1 and CDR2 from the germline V gene are GTSNPN and SVGIG (reference sequence). The CDR3 runs to 13 residues. CDR3 sequence reads: CAWKAGANYGYTF. CDR3 sequence (DNA): TGTGCCTGGAAGGCTGGGGCTAACTATGGCTACACCTTC.

The chain carries TRBV6-4 and TRBJ1-1; D might be TRBD1 (5 bases). Per the germline V gene, CDR1 is MRHNA and CDR2 is SNTAGT. V was cut by 4 bases and J by 1 base, with 7 bases left in between. There are 13 residues in the CDR3. CDR3 in DNA: TGTGCCAGCAGTGTAGGGGCGAACACTGAAGCTTTCTTT. Protein product: CASSVGANTEAFF.

The gene calls are TRBV7-8 and TRBJ1-2, with TRBD1 identical over 8 bases. The CDR3 is 14 residues long. Germline values: CDR1 SGHVS, CDR2 FQNEAQ. V lost 1 base and J lost 6; bases outside the gene matches: 4. CDR3 nucleotide sequence: TGTGCCAGCAGCTTAGGGTCAGGGGGCGATGGCTACACCTTC. It is translated as CASSLGSGGDGYTF.

The genes are TRBV6-5 and TRBJ1-2; D gene unclear. From germline, CDR1 is MNHEY and CDR2 SVGAGI. There are 12 residues in the CDR3. The V and J ends lost 5 bases and 4 bases respectively, with 8 bases between them. The CDR3, as DNA: TGTGCCAGCAGTCGCCCTGGCTATGGCTACACCTTC. This sequence encodes CASSRPGYGYTF.

This CDR3 is CASSFGGPSGANVLTF. The CDR3 DNA sequence: TGCGCCAGCAGCTTTGGGGGCCCCTCTGGGGCCAACGTCCTGACTTTC. This chain connects TRBV5-1 to TRBJ2-6, with a possible D match to TRBD1 (6 bases). Between the trimmed V and J ends, which lost 2 bases and 0 bases, there was a span of 9 bases. Germline CDR1 is SGHRS and CDR2 is YFSETQ. The CDR3 is 16 amino acids.

V usage is TRBV11-3 and J usage is TRBJ1-2, with D possibly matching TRBD1 (5 bases). Germline lookup yields CDR1 SGHNT and CDR2 YENEEA. V was trimmed by 1 base and J by 5 bases, leaving 8 bases between them. This CDR3 is 13 amino acids long. The CDR3 reads CASSLASGYGYTF. The CDR3 DNA is TGTGCCAGCAGCTTAGCTTCAGGGTATGGCTACACCTTC.

The chain joins TRBV18 to TRBJ2-7, with 13 bases that match TRBD2. This CDR3 has 15 residues. The germline CDR1 and CDR2 sequences are KGHSH and LQKENI. After removal of 4 bases from V and 6 bases from J, the junction contained 6 bases not matched to a gene. CDR3 nucleotide sequence: TGTGCCAGCTCACTTGGACTAGCGGGAGAGGGCGAGCAGTACTTC. This gives the protein CASSLGLAGEGEQYF.